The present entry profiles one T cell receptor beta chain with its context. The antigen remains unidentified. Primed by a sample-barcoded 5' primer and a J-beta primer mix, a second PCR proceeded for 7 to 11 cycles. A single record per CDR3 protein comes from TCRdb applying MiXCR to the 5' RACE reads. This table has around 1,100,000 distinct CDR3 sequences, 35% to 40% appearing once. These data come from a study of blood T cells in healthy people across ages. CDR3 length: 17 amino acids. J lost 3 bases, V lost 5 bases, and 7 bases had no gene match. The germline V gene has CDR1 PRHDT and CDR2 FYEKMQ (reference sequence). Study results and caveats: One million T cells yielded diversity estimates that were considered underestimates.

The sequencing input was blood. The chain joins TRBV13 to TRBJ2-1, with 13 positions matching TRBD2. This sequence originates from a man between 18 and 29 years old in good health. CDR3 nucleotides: TGTGCCAGCAGCCTCGGACTAGCGGGGGTGAACTACAATGAGCAGTTCTTC. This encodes CASSLGLAGVNYNEQFF.